This is a list of T cell receptor beta chains from one sample in a study of blood T cells in healthy people across ages. TCRdb reanalysed the 5' RACE reads using MiXCR and keeps one entry per CDR3 protein. The sample carries 600,000 to 900,000 distinct CDR3 sequences, about a quarter recorded once. The same sample was also studied in work on T cells of mothers and their children.

Sequencing was done on a sample of blood. All receptors come from a boy between 10 and 17 years old in good health. The CDR3 runs from the conserved cysteine through the conserved F or W. Each record gives: clone size, J gene, D gene, V gene, CDR3 DNA, CDR3 protein. The D gene is left open where the match is weak. Rows may omit the clone size; those that give it use once, few, many or a size class.

>-|TRBJ2-5|TRBD1|TRBV20-1
TGCAGTGCTAGGACAGGGAGTCAAGAGACCCAGTACTTC
CSARTGSQETQYF
>once|TRBJ2-1|-|TRBV27
TGTGCCAGCGGCCCTGAGCAGTTCTTC
CASGPEQFF
>few|TRBJ2-7|-|TRBV27
TGTGCCAGCAGTTTATCCCGCGGACCAGGCTACGAGCAGTACTTC
CASSLSRGPGYEQYF
>-|TRBJ2-5|-|TRBV7-2
TGTGCCAGCAGCTTACAGTGGGGAACCCAAGAGACCCAGTACTTC
CASSLQWGTQETQYF
>-|TRBJ1-2|-|TRBV5-1
TGCGCCAGCGGCACACAGGGAAACTATGGCTACACCTTC
CASGTQGNYGYTF
>few|TRBJ1-5|TRBD1|TRBV20-1
TGCAGTGCTTTCCGACAGGGTAGCAATCAGCCCCAGCATTTT
CSAFRQGSNQPQHF
>-|TRBJ2-5|TRBD2|TRBV7-2
TGTGCCAGCAGCCCGGCGGCTAGCGGGGCCGAGACCCAGTACTTC
CASSPAASGAETQYF
>-|TRBJ2-2|TRBD1|TRBV27
TGTGCCAGCAGTCGACAGGGATTGAATGGTAGAACCGGGGAGCTGTTTTTT
CASSRQGLNGRTGELFF
>-|TRBJ2-5|TRBD1|TRBV7-9
TGTGCCAGCACCGCAAGTTGGGGGACAGGAGGAGAGACCCAGTACTTC
CASTASWGTGGETQYF
>few|TRBJ1-2|-|TRBV9
TGTGCCAGCAGCGCATCCCCCGGGACACCCCCTAACTATGGCTACACCTTC
CASSASPGTPPNYGYTF
>-|TRBJ1-1|-|TRBV28
TGTGCCAGCAGTTCCCCTGGTGAAGCTTTCTTT
CASSSPGEAFF
>-|TRBJ1-4|-|TRBV5-5
TGTGCCAGCAGCGAGGGGCCCACTAATGAAAAAATGTTTTTT
CASSEGPTNEKMFF